This TCR beta chain is drawn from a study of T cells after yellow fever vaccination. General study points: FACS-sorted repertoires could harbor abundant contaminating bulk-population clonotypes. Researchers noted that a small share of clonotypes showed up in both CD4 and CD8 compartments. Subsequent to the booster, the majority of primary-vaccination clones reappeared (around 96% CD4, 85% to 90% CD8).

This clonotype has only one observation. The antigen is unknown. Germline V lookup: CDR1 LGHNA, CDR2 YNFKEQ. Trimming removed 0 bases at V and 5 bases at J, with 7 bases between. This CDR3 has 13 residues. Conversion of TCR transcripts into cDNA relied on 5'RACE template switching, which added a universal primer site and UMIs. TCRdb reprocessed the 5' RACE reads with MiXCR, giving one entry per CDR3 protein. The sample contains approximately 580,000 distinct CDR3 sequences, roughly 17% of which appear only once. This chain joins TRBV4-2 and TRBJ1-1; unclear D gene. The specimen was PBMCs, collected about 5 days after the first yellow fever vaccination. This TCR derives from a man aged 18 to 30 who received the YFV17D yellow fever vaccine. CDR3 nucleotides: TGTGCCAGCAGCCAAGAGTTTATTACTGAAGCTTTCTTT. Protein: CASSQEFITEAFF.